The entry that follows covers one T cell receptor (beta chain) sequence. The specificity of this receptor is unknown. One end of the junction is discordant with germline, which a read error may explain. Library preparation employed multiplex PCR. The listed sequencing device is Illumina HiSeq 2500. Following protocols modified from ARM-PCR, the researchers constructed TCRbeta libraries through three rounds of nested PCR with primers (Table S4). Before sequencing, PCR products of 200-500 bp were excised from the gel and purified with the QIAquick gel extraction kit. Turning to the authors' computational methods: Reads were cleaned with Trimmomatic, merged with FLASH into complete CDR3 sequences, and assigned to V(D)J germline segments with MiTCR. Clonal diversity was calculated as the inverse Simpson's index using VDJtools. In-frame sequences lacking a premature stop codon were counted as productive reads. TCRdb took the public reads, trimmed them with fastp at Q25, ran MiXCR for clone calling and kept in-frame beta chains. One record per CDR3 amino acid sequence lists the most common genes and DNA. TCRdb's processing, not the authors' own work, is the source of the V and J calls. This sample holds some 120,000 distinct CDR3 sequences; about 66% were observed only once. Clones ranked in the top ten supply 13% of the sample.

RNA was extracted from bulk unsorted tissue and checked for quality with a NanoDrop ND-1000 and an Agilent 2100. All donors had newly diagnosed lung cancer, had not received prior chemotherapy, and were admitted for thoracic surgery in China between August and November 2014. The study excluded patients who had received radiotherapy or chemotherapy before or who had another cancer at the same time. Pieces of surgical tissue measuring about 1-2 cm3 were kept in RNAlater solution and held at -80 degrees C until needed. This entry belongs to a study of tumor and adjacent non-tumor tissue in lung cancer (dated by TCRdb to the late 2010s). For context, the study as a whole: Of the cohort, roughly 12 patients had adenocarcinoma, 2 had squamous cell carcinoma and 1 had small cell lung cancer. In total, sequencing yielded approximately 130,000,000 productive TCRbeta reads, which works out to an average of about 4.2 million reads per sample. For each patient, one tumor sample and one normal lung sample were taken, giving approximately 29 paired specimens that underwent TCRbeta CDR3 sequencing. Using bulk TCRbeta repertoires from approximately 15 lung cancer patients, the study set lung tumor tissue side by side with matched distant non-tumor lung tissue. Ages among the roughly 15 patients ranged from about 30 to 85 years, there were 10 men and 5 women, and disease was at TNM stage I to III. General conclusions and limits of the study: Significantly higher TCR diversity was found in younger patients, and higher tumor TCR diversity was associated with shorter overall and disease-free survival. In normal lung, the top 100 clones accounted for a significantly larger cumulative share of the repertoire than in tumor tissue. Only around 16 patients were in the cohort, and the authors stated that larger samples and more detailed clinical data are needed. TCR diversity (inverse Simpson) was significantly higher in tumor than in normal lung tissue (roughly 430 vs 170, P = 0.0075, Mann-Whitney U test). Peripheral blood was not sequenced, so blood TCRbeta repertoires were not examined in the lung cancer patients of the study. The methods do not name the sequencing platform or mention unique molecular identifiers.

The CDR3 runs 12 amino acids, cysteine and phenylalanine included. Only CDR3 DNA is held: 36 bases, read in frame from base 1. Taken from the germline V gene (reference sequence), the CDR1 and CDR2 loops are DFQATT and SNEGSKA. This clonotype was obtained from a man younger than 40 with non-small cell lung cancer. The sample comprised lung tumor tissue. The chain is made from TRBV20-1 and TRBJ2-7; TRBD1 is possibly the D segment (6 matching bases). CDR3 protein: CSTKEQGYEQYF. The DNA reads TGCAGTACTAAGGAACAGGGCTACGAGCAATACTTC.